This T cell receptor beta chain stems from a study of beta chain features in type 1 diabetes. In the study overall: When patients were set against healthy donors, age, gender and cell yields were similar.

Sequenced material consisted of expressed TCRB transcripts (all of the isolated RNA was reverse transcribed). Sequencing was performed with immunoSEQ multiplex PCR; in TCRdb, only in-frame clones are kept and a portion is missing. Here the sample spans 550,000 to 850,000 clones, 13% being singletons. Regarding this clone: Antigen: not known.

V lost 4 bases and J lost 2; bases outside the gene matches: 10. The germline CDR1 and CDR2 sequences are SGHRS and YFSETQ. This CDR3 has 16 residues. Study results and caveats: Within patients, naive, central memory and Treg TCRB repertoires seemed more similar than within healthy donors. All four CD4+ subsets of Type 1 diabetes patients contained TCRB CDR3s that were moderately but significantly shorter.

This receptor was taken from a man aged 18 to 29 with type 1 diabetes. The chain uses TRBV5-1 and TRBJ2-3, with 7 bases aligning to TRBD2. Sequenced: naive CD4+ T cells from blood. This CDR3 is CASSRGGLPDTDTQYF. CDR3 DNA sequence: TGCGCCAGCAGCCGCGGGGGACTACCAGACACAGATACGCAGTATTTT.